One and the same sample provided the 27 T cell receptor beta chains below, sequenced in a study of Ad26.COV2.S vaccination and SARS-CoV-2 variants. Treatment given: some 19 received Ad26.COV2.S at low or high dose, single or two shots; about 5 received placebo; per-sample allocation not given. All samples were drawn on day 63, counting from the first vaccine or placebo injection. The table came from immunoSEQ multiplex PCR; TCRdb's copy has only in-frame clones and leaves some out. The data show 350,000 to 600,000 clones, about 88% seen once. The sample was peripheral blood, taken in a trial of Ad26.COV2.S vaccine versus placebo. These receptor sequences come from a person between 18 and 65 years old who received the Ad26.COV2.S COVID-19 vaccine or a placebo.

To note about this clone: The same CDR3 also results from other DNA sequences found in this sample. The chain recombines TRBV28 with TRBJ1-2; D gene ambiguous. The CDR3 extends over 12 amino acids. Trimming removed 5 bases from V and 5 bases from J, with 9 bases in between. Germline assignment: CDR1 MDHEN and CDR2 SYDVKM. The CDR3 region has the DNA TGTGCCAGCAGTCCTCCCGGTTATGGCTACACCTTC. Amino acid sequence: CASSPPGYGYTF.

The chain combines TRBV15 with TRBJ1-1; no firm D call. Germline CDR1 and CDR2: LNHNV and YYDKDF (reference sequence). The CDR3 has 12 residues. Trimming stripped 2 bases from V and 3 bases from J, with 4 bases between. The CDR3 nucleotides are TGTGCCACCAGCAGACAGGACACTGAAGCTTTCTTT. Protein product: CATSRQDTEAFF.

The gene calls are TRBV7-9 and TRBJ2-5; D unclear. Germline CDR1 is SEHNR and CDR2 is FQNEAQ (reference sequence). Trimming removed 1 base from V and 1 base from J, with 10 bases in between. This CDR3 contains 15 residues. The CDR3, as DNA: TGTGCCAGCAGCTTAGGGCTGCCCCCCCAAGAGACCCAGTACTTC. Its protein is CASSLGLPPQETQYF.

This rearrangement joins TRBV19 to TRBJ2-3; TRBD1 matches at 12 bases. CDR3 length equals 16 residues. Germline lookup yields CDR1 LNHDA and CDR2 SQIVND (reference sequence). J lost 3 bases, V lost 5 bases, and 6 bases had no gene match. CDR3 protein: CASSPRGQGATDTQYF. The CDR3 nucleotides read TGTGCCAGTAGTCCCCGGGGACAGGGGGCTACAGATACGCAGTATTTT.

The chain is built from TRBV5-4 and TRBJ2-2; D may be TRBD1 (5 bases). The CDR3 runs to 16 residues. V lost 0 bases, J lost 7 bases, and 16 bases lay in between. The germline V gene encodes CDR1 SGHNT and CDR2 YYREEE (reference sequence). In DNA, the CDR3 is TGTGCCAGCAGCTTGGGTGGGCAGGGATATGGCGGGGAGCTGTTTTTT. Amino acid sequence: CASSLGGQGYGGELFF.

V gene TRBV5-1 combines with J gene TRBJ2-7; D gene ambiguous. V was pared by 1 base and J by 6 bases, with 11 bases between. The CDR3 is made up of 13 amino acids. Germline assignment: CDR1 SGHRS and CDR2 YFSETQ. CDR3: CASSLSPAVEQYF. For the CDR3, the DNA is TGCGCCAGCAGCTTGTCCCCCGCTGTCGAGCAGTACTTC.

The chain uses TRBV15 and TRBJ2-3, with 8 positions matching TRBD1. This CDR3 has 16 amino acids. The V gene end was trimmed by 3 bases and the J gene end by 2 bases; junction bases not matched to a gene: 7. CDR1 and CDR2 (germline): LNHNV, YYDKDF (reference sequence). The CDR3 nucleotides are TGTGCCACCAGCAGCCGGGACAGGAGATCCACAGATACGCAGTATTTT. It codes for CATSSRDRRSTDTQYF.

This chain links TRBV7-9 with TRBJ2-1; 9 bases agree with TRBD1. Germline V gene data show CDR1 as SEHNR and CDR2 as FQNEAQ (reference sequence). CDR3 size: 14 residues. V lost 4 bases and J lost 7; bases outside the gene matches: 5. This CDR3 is CASSWGQGLNEQFF. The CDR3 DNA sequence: TGTGCCAGCAGCTGGGGACAGGGATTGAATGAGCAGTTCTTC.

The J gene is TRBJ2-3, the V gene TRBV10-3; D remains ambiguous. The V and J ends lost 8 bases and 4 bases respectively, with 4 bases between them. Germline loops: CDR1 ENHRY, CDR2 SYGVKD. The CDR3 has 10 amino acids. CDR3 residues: CAIRADTQYF. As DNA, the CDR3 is TGTGCCATCCGGGCAGATACGCAGTATTTT.

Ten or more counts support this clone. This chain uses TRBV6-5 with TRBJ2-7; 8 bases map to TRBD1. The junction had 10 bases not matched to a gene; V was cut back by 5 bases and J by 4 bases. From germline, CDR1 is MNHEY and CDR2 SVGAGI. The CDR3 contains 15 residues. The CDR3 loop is CASSPQGALSYEQYF. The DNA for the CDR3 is TGTGCCAGCAGTCCCCAGGGGGCGCTTTCTTACGAGCAGTACTTC.

In DNA form, the CDR3 reads TGTGCCAGCAGTTTACCACAAATCCGTCACGAGCAGTACTTC. Its translation is CASSLPQIRHEQYF. V usage is TRBV28 and J usage is TRBJ2-7; D not certain. The CDR3 contains 14 residues. Between the trimmed V and J ends, which lost 2 bases and 5 bases, there was a span of 13 bases. The germline CDR1 and CDR2 sequences are MDHEN and SYDVKM.

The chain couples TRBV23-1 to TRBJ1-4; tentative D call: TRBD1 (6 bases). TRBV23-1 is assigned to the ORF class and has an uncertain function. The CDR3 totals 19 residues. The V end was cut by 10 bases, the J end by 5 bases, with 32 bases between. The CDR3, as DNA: TGCGCCACCTCCGGGGGGGGCTGGGAAGAGGACAGACAGAATGAAAAACTGTTTTTT. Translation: CATSGGGWEEDRQNEKLFF.

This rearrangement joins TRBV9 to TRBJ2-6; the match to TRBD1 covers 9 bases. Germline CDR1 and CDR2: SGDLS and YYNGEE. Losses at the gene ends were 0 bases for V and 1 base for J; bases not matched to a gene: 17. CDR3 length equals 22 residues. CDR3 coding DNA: TGTGCCAGCAGCGTAGCGGTCTTCTTTTGGGGGACAGGGAGATCTGGGGCCAACGTCCTGACTTTC. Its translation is CASSVAVFFWGTGRSGANVLTF.

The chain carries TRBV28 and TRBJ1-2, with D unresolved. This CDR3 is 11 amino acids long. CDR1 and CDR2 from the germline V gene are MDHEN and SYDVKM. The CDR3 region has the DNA TGTGGAGCCCGTACTAACTATGGCTACACCTTC. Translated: CGARTNYGYTF.

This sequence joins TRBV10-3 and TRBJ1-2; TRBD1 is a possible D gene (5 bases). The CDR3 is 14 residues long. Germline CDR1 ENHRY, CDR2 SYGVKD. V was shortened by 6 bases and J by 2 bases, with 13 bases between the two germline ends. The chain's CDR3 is CAISDSTGNYGYTF. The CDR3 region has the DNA TGTGCCATCAGCGATTCAACAGGAAACTATGGCTACACCTTC.

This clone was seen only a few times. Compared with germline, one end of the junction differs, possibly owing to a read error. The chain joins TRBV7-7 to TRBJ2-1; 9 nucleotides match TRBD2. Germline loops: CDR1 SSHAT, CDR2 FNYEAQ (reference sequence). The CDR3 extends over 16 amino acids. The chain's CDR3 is CASSPSGMASYNEQFF. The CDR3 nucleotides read TGTGCTAGCAGCCCTAGCGGGATGGCTTCCTACAATGAGCAGTTCTTC.

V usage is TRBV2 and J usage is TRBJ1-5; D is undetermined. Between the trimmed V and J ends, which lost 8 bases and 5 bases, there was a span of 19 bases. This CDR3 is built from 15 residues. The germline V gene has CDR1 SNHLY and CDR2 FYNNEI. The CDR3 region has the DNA TGTGCCAGCCGCCTGAGGGTAGGGAGGGATCAGCCCCAGCATTTT. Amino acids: CASRLRVGRDQPQHF.

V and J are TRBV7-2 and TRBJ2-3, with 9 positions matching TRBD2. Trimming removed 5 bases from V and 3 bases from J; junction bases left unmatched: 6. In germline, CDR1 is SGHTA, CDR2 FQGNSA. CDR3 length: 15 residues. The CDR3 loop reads CASSHGLAGTDTQYF. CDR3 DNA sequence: TGTGCCAGCAGCCACGGGCTAGCGGGGACAGATACGCAGTATTTT.

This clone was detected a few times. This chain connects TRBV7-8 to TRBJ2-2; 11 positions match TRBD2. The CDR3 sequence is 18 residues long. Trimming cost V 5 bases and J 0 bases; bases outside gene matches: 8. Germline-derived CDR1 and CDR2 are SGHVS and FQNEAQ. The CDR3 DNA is TGTGCCAGCAGCGCCGGGACTAGCGGACACACGAACACCGGGGAGCTGTTTTTT. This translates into CASSAGTSGHTNTGELFF. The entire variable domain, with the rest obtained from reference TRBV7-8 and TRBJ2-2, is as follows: GAGVSQSPRYKVAKRGQDVALRCDPISGHVSLFWYQQALGQGPEFLTYFQNEAQLDKSGLPSDRFFAERPEGSVSTLKIQRTQQEDSAVYLCASSAGTSGHTNTGELFFGEGSRLTVL.

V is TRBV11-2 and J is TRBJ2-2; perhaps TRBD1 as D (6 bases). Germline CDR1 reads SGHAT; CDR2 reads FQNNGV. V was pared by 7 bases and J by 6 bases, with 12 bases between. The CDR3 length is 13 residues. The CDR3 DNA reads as TGTGCCAGCACCTTGACAGGTCCCGGGGAGCTGTTTTTT. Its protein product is CASTLTGPGELFF. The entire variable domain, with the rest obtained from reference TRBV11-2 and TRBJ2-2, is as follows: EAGVAQSPRYKIIEKRQSVAFWCNPISGHATLYWYQQILGQGPKLLIQFQNNGVVDDSQLPKDRFSAERLKGVDSTLKIQPAKLEDSAVYLCASTLTGPGELFFGEGSRLTVL.

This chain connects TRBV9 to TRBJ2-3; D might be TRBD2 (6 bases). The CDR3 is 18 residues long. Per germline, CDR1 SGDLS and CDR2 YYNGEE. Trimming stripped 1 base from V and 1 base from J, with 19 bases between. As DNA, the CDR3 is TGTGCCAGCAGCGTAACCCGACTAGAAGGAGGGGGCACAGATACGCAGTATTTT. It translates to CASSVTRLEGGGTDTQYF.

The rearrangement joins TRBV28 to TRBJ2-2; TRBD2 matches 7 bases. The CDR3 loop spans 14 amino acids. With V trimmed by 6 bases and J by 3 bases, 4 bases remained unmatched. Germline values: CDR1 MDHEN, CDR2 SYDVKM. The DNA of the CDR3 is TGTGCCAGCAGCTGGGAGGGGTACACCGGGGAGCTGTTTTTT. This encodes CASSWEGYTGELFF.

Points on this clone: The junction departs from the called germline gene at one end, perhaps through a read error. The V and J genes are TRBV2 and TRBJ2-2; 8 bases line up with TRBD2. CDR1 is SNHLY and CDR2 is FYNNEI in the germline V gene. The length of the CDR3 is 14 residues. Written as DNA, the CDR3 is TGTGCCAGCAGTGTCAAGCGGGGGACCGTGGAGCTGTTTTTT. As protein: CASSVKRGTVELFF.

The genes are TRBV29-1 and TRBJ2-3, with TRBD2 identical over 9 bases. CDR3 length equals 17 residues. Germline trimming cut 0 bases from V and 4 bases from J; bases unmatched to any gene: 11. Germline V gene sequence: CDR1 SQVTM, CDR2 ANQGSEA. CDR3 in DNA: TGCAGCGTTGAAGAAAAATGGCTAGCGGGAAACGCAGATACGCAGTATTTT. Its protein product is CSVEEKWLAGNADTQYF.

The CDR3 DNA sequence: TGTGCCAGCAGTGATCCAGGGTCCCAATCTGGAAACACCATATATTTT. Its translation: CASSDPGSQSGNTIYF. V and J are TRBV25-1 and TRBJ1-3; D perhaps matches TRBD1 (5 bases). V was pared by 3 bases and J by 1 base, with 13 bases between. The CDR3 contains 16 residues. CDR1 is MGHDK and CDR2 is SYGVNS in the germline V gene.

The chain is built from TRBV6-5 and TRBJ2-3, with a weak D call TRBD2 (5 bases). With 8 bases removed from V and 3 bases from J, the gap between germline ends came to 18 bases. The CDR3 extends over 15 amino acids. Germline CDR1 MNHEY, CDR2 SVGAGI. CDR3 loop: CASGSTLGYTDTQYF. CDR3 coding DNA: TGTGCCAGCGGCAGTACACTAGGCTATACAGATACGCAGTATTTT.

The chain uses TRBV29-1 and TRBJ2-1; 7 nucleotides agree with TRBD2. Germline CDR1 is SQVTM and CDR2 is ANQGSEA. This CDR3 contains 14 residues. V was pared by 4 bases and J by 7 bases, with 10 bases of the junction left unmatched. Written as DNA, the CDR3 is TGCAGCGTTGTGGTGGGAGGGCCCAGAAATGAGCAGTTCTTC. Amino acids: CSVVVGGPRNEQFF.